This T cell receptor (beta chain) was found in a study of graft-versus-host responses after intestinal transplantation. Study in general: Anti-thymocyte globulin induction was given to all recipients, followed by tacrolimus and steroids for around three years.

Study observations and caveats: Within allografts, high graft-versus-host to host-versus-graft clonal ratios were seen among patients with graft-donor T cell macrochimerism. The authors found GvH clones in recipient marrow, some appearing first in ileum or blood.

The CDR3 is made up of 16 amino acids. The germline V gene has CDR1 SGHVS and CDR2 FQNEAQ. The junction had 11 bases not matched to a gene; V was cut back by 6 bases and J by 7 bases. In the case of this clone: The antigen is not known.

The assay was immunoSEQ multiplex PCR, and TCRdb's table has in-frame clones only and misses some. The sample records tens of thousands of clones, around 92% being singletons. The TCR was taken from a human donor who was the organ donor for an intestinal transplant. The V gene is TRBV7-8, the J gene TRBJ2-1; 11 bases are a match to TRBD2. The material was unstimulated CD4+ T cells sorted from spleen or lymph node cells, obtained before transplant. The CDR3 DNA reads as TGTGCCAGCAGACCTACCGGGACTAGCGGTCGGAATGAGCAGTTCTTC. This encodes CASRPTGTSGRNEQFF.